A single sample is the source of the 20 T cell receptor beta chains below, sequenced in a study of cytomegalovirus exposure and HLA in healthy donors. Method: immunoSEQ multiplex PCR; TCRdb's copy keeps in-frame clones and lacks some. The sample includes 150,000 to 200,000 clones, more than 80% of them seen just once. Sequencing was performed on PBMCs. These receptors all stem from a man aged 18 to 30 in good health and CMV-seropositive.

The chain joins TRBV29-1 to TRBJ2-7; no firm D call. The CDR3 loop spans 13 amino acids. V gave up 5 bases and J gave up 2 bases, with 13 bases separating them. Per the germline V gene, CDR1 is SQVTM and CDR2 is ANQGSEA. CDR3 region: CSVLSTETYEQYF. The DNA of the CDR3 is TGCAGCGTTTTATCGACGGAGACCTACGAGCAGTACTTC.

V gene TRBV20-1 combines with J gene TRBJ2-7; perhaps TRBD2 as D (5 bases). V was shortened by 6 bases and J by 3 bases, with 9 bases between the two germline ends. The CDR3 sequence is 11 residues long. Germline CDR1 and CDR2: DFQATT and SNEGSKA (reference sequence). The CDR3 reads CSASGYYEQYF. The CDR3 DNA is TGCAGTGCCTCGGGGTACTACGAGCAGTACTTC.

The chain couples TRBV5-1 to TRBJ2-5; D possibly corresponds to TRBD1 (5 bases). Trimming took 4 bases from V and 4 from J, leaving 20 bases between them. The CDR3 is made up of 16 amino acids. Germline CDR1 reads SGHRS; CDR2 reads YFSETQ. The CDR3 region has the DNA TGCGCCAGCAGCAATGGGGCAGGGAATGGGTTAGAGACCCAGTACTTC. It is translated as CASSNGAGNGLETQYF.

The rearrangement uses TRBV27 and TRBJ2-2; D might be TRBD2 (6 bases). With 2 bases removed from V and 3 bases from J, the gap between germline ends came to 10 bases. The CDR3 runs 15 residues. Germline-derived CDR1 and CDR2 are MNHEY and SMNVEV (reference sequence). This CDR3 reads CASSLSAGYTGELFF. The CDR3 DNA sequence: TGTGCCAGCAGTTTAAGCGCGGGATACACCGGGGAGCTGTTTTTT.

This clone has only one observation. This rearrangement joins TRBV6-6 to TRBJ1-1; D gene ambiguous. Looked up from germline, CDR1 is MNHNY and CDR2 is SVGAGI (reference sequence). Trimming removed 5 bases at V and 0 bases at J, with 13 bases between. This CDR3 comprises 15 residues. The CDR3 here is CASSTGRELNTEAFF. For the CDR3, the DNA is TGTGCCAGCAGTACTGGACGGGAACTGAACACTGAAGCTTTCTTT.

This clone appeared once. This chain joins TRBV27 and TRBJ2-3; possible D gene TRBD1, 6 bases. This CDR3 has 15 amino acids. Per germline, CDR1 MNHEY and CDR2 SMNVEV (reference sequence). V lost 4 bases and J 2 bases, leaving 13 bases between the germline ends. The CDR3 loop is CASSSQGPFTDTQYF. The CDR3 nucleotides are TGTGCCAGCAGTTCTCAGGGGCCCTTCACAGATACGCAGTATTTT.

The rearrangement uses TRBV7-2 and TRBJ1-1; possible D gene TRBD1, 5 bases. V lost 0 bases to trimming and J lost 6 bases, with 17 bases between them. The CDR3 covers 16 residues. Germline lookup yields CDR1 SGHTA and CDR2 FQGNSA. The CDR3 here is CASSLAPTEFGAEAFF. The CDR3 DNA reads TGTGCCAGCAGCTTAGCTCCGACAGAGTTTGGGGCTGAAGCTTTCTTT.

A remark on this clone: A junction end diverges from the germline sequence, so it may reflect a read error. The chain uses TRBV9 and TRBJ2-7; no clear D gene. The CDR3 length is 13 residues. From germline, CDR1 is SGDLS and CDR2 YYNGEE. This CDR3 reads CASSVGASDEQYF. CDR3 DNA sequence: TGTGCCAGCAGCGTAGGGGCCTCCGACGAGCAGTACTTC.

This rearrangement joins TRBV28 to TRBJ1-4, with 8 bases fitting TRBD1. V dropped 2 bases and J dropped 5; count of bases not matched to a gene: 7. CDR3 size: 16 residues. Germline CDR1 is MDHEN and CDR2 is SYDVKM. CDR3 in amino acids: CASSLGGQGGNEKLFF. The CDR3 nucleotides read TGTGCCAGCAGTTTAGGTGGACAGGGAGGGAATGAAAAACTGTTTTTT.

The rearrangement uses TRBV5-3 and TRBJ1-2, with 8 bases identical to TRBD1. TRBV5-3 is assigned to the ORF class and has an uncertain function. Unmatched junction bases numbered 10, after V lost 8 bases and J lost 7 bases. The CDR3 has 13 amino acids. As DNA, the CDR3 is TGTGCCAGCGGCGGCAGGGGGCACGGTGGCTACACCTTC. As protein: CASGGRGHGGYTF.

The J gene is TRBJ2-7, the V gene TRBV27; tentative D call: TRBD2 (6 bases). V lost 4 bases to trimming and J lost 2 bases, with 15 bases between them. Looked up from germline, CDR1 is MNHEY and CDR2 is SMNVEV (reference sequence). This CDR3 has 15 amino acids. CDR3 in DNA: TGTGCCAGCAGTTACGGGGGTATCGGGCCCTACGAGCAGTACTTC. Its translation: CASSYGGIGPYEQYF.

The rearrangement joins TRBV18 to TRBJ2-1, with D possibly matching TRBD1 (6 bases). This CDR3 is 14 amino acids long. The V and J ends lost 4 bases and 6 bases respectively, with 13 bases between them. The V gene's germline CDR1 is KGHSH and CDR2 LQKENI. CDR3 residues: CASSLSDRSNEQFF. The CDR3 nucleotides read TGTGCCAGCTCACTATCGGACAGAAGCAATGAGCAGTTCTTC.

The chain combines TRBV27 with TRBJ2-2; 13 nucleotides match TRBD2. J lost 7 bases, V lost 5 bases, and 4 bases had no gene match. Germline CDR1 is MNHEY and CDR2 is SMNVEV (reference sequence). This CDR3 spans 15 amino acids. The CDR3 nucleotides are TGTGCCAGCAGTGGACTAGCGGGAGCGATCGGGGAGCTGTTTTTT. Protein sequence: CASSGLAGAIGELFF.

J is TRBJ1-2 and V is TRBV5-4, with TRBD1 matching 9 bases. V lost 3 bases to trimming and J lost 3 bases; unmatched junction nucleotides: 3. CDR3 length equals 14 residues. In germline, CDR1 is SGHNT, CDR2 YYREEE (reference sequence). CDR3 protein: CASSSRQGDYGYTF. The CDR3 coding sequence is TGTGCCAGCAGCTCCCGACAGGGGGACTATGGCTACACCTTC. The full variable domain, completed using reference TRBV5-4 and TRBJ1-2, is ETGVTQSPTHLIKTRGQQVTLRCSSQSGHNTVSWYQQALGQGPQFIFQYYREEENGRGNFPPRFSGLQFPNYSSELNVNALELDDSALYLCASSSRQGDYGYTFGSGTRLTVV.

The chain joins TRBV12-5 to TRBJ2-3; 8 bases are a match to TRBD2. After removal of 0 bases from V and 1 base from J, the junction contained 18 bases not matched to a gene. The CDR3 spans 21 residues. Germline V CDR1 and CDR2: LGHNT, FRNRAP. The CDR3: CASGLVPLLAGGSFGTDTQYF. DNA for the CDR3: TGTGCTAGTGGTTTGGTTCCGTTGCTGGCGGGAGGTTCCTTTGGCACAGATACGCAGTATTTT.

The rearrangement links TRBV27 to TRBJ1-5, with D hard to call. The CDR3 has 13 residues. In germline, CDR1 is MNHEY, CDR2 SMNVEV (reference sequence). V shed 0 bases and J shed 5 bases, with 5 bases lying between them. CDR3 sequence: CASSLSQDQPQHF. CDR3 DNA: TGTGCCAGCAGTTTATCCCAGGATCAGCCCCAGCATTTT.

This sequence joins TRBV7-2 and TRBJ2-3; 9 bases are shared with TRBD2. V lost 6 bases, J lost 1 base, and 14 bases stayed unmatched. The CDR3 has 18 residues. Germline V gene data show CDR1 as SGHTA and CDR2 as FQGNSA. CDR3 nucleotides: TGTGCCAGCAGTCTCGGTCTAGCGGGAACCCTGGGCACAGATACGCAGTATTTT. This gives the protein CASSLGLAGTLGTDTQYF.

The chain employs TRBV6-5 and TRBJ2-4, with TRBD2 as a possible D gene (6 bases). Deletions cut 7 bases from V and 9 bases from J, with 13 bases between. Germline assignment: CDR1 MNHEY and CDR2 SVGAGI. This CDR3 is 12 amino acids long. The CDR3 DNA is TGTGCCAGCAACCCAACCGGGGGCATTCAGTACTTC. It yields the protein CASNPTGGIQYF.

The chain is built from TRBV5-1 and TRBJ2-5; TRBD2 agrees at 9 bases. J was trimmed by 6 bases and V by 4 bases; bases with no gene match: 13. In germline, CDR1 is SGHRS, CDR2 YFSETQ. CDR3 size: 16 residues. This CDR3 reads CASSPGWSGRTKTQYF. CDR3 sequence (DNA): TGCGCCAGCAGCCCCGGTTGGAGCGGGAGGACGAAGACCCAGTACTTC.

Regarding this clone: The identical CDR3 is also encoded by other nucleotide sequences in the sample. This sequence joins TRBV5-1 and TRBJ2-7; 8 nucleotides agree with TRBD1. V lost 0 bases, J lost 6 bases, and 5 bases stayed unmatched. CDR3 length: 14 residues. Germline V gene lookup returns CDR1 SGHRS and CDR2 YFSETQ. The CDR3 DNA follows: TGCGCCAGCAGCTTGGGACAGGGGATCGGCGAGCAGTACTTC. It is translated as CASSLGQGIGEQYF. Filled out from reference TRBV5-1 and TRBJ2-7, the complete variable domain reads KAGVTQTPRYLIKTRGQQVTLSCSPISGHRSVSWYQQTPGQGLQFLFEYFSETQRNKGNFPGRFSGRQFSNSRSEMNVSTLELGDSALYLCASSLGQGIGEQYFGPGTRLTVT.